These T cell receptor beta chains were read from a single sample in a study of sequential checkpoint blockade in melanoma. Measured with immunoSEQ multiplex PCR; TCRdb has only the in-frame clones, and not every one. The sample consists of 4,900 or so clones, about 32% of them appearing once. The sample was tumor tissue (inferred from file names), taken from a patient given nivolumab and ipilimumab in sequence. The receptors were gathered from a human donor with melanoma. The CDR3 runs from the conserved cysteine through the conserved F or W. The order of the fields is clone size, J gene, D gene, V gene, CDR3 protein, CDR3 DNA. The D gene is left open where the match is weak. Part of the rows lack a size; the others show once, few, many or a class for expanded clones.

few	TRBJ1-1	.	TRBV6-8	CASSERRDNTEAFF	TGTGCCAGCAGTGAGCGCAGAGACAACACTGAAGCTTTCTTT
.	TRBJ2-5	.	TRBV5-1	CASSLSSAFQETQYF	TGCGCCAGCAGCTTGTCTTCGGCTTTCCAAGAGACCCAGTACTTC
many	TRBJ2-7	.	TRBV4-1	CASRLAAYEQYF	TGCGCCAGCAGACTAGCAGCCTACGAGCAGTACTTC
.	TRBJ1-3	.	TRBV30	CAWKRSGNTIYF	TGTGCCTGGAAGCGCTCTGGAAACACCATATATTTT
medium-sized	TRBJ2-3	.	TRBV6-8	CASSLGWDTDTQYF	TGTGCCAGCAGTTTGGGGTGGGACACAGATACGCAGTATTTT
.	TRBJ2-7	.	TRBV28	CASSFGPRTEQYF	TGTGCCAGCAGTTTTGGTCCCAGAACCGAGCAGTACTTC
.	TRBJ1-5	.	TRBV6-8	CASSYPPGQPYSNQPQHF	TGTGCCAGCAGTTACCCTCCTGGACAGCCCTATAGCAATCAGCCCCAGCATTTT
.	TRBJ1-4	.	TRBV9	CASSMDRDEKLFF	TGTGCCAGCAGCATGGATAGGGATGAAAAACTGTTTTTT
few	TRBJ2-2	.	TRBV6-8	CASSDWFTGELFF	TGTGCCAGCAGTGACTGGTTCACCGGGGAGCTGTTTTTT
.	TRBJ2-1	.	TRBV19	CASSIRGARQFF	TGTGCCAGTAGTATACGGGGGGCTCGGCAGTTCTTC
medium-sized	TRBJ2-3	.	TRBV29-1	CSVIRGDTSDTQYF	TGCAGCGTTATAAGGGGGGATACCTCAGATACGCAGTATTTT
.	TRBJ2-1	.	TRBV11-3	CASSAVAGQIYNEQFF	TGTGCCAGCAGCGCCGTGGCGGGACAGATCTACAATGAGCAGTTCTTC
.	TRBJ2-2	.	TRBV1	CASSFRRGSAGELFF	TGCGCCAGCAGCTTCCGTCGGGGCTCGGCCGGGGAGCTGTTTTTT
.	TRBJ2-5	.	TRBV6-1	CASSEVGQGETQYF	TGTGCCAGCAGTGAAGTGGGGCAGGGAGAGACCCAGTACTTC
few	TRBJ2-7	.	TRBV5-1	CASTLGAFRRSYEQYF	TGCGCCAGCACCCTGGGGGCGTTCCGGCGCTCCTACGAGCAGTACTTC
.	TRBJ2-7	TRBD1	TRBV7-6	CASSPNGQGYEQYF	TGTGCCAGCAGCCCGAACGGACAGGGGTACGAGCAGTACTTC
.	TRBJ2-3	TRBD2	TRBV6-4	CASSTPLLAGGTTDTQYF	TGTGCCAGCAGTACTCCCTTGCTAGCGGGGGGGACGACAGATACGCAGTATTTT
few	TRBJ1-2	.	TRBV6-8	CASSPDSKYGYTF	TGTGCCAGCAGCCCGGACAGCAAATATGGCTACACCTTC
.	TRBJ1-3	.	TRBV10-2	CASTTPGTSTGNTIYF	TGCGCCAGCACCACGCCGGGGACTTCGACTGGAAACACCATATATTTT
.	TRBJ1-1	.	TRBV29-1	CSAAGAMSEAFF	TGCAGCGCTGCAGGGGCTATGTCTGAAGCTTTCTTT
.	TRBJ1-5	.	TRBV19	CASSISPEDPIHLIKADQPQHF	TGTGCCAGTAGTATCAGCCCCGAGGATCCGATCCACCTAATAAAGGCGGATCAGCCCCAGCATTTT
.	TRBJ1-4	TRBD1	TRBV11-3	CASSPGLWGTGGDEKLFF	TGTGCCAGCAGCCCTGGCTTGTGGGGGACAGGGGGAGATGAAAAACTGTTTTTT
.	TRBJ1-1	.	TRBV1	CASSRDRGTRNTEAFF	TGCGCCAGCAGCCGCGACAGGGGAACCAGGAACACTGAAGCTTTCTTT
few	TRBJ1-4	TRBD1	TRBV19	CASSTRRDRGNEKLFF	TGTGCCAGTAGTACTCGCCGGGACAGGGGCAATGAAAAACTGTTTTTT
.	TRBJ1-5	TRBD1	TRBV18	CASSPGQRNQPQHF	TGTGCCAGCTCACCGGGACAGCGCAATCAGCCCCAGCATTTT
few	TRBJ1-4	.	TRBV29-1	CSVGTEVGEKLFF	TGCAGCGTAGGGACGGAGGTGGGGGAAAAACTGTTTTTT
few	TRBJ1-1	.	TRBV25-1	CASGRGGRGEAFF	TGTGCCAGCGGTAGGGGGGGGCGCGGTGAAGCTTTCTTT
.	TRBJ2-7	TRBD1	TRBV27	CASSEQGNEQYF	TGTGCCAGCAGTGAACAGGGGAACGAGCAGTACTTC
.	TRBJ2-2	.	TRBV9	CASSAPSGYAGELFF	TGTGCCAGCAGCGCTCCGTCGGGCTACGCCGGGGAGCTGTTTTTT
few	TRBJ1-6	.	TRBV30	CAWSETDNSPLHF	TGTGCCTGGAGTGAGACAGATAATTCACCCCTCCACTTT
.	TRBJ2-5	.	TRBV2	CASSVTGNIEETQYF	TGTGCCAGCAGCGTGACAGGAAATATCGAGGAGACCCAGTACTTC
medium-sized	TRBJ2-7	TRBD1	TRBV7-6	CASSLEGTGLYEQYF	TGTGCCAGCAGCTTAGAAGGGACAGGTCTATACGAGCAGTACTTC
few	TRBJ1-1	.	TRBV6-8	CASSYQTKGTEAFF	TGTGCCAGCAGTTACCAGACAAAAGGGACTGAAGCTTTCTTT
.	TRBJ2-3	.	TRBV18	CASSPPGGLGHTQYF	TGTGCCAGCTCACCACCGGGGGGCCTTGGGCATACGCAGTATTTT
.	TRBJ1-6	.	TRBV6-8	CASSLYLGSENSPLHF	TGTGCCAGCAGTTTATATCTGGGGTCAGAGAATTCACCCCTCCACTTT
few	TRBJ2-5	.	TRBV7-7	CASSLGGLGETQYF	TGTGCCAGCAGCTTGGGGGGACTCGGGGAGACCCAGTACTTC
many	TRBJ1-1	.	TRBV11-3	CASTRHRRPTEAFF	TGTGCCAGCACCCGACACCGGCGGCCCACTGAAGCTTTCTTT